This T cell receptor beta chain derives from a study of T cells expressing NK-cell markers. For the study at large: Sorted CD3+CD56+NKG2C+, CD3+CD56+NKG2C- and CD3+CD56-NKG2C+ T cells provided the TCR beta repertoires.

For this clonotype: What it recognizes is unknown.

Germline-derived CDR1 and CDR2 are LNHNV and YYDKDF (reference sequence). CDR3 size: 14 residues. Regarding the study as a whole: These clonotypes also led the CD3+CD56-NKG2C+ fraction in four donors. The study found dominant NKG2C+ clonotypes at about 1.0-8% of CD8+ T cells in roughly six donors.

TCRdb reanalyzed the 5' RACE reads and collapses them to one entry per CDR3 protein, without DNA. The table for this sample gives almost 450,000 distinct CDR3 sequences. The clonotype was recovered from a woman aged 18 to 69 in good health. V is TRBV15 and J is TRBJ1-5; with no DNA, the TCRdb D assignment of TRBD1 cannot be verified. The specimen sequenced was blood T cells: a sorted CD56 or NKG2C T cell subset, CD4+ or CD8+ T cells, or bulk PBMC T cells (not recorded which). CDR3 region: CATSPDRVNQPQHF.